One sample yielded the 11 T cell receptor beta chains listed below, sequenced in a study of blood T cell repertoires in COVID-19. Profiled with immunoSEQ multiplex PCR; TCRdb holds only in-frame clones, not every one. The repertoire holds roughly 100,000 clones, with around 80% as singletons. Sequencing was carried out using peripheral blood. These receptors originate from a man between 60 and 70 years old with active or convalescent COVID-19.

The rearrangement links TRBV29-1 to TRBJ1-1; 10 bases fit TRBD1. The V gene end was trimmed by 7 bases and the J gene end by 5 bases; junction bases not matched to a gene: 7. Germline CDR1 SQVTM, CDR2 ANQGSEA. The CDR3 extends over 13 amino acids. The CDR3 nucleotides are TGCAGCGCCGGACAGGGGGTCTCGACTGAAGCTTTCTTT. This sequence encodes CSAGQGVSTEAFF.

This clone has only a few counts. This sequence joins TRBV23-1 and TRBJ2-7; 7 nucleotides match TRBD1. TRBV23-1 is an ORF, with its function uncertain. This CDR3 comprises 15 residues. Trimming cost V 2 bases and J 2 bases; bases outside gene matches: 6. The CDR3 DNA is TGCGCCAGCAGTCAACGCCGGGACAGTGCCTACGAGCAGTACTTC. As protein: CASSQRRDSAYEQYF.

The chain couples TRBV2 to TRBJ2-3, with 8 bases lining up with TRBD2. The germline gives CDR1 SNHLY, CDR2 FYNNEI. Trimming took 6 bases from V and 3 from J; bases not matched to a gene: 11. This CDR3 comprises 16 residues. Written as DNA, the CDR3 is TGTGCCAGCAGCTCCTCCGGGACTAGAGCTACAGATACGCAGTATTTT. Translating gives CASSSSGTRATDTQYF. Variable domain in full (rest from reference TRBV2 and TRBJ2-3): EPEVTQTPSHQVTQMGQEVILRCVPISNHLYFYWYRQILGQKVEFLVSFYNNEISEKSEIFDDQFSVERPDGSNFTLKIRSTKLEDSAMYFCASSSSGTRATDTQYFGPGTRLTVL.

CDR3: CASSTGQLNTEAFF. The CDR3 DNA sequence: TGTGCCAGTAGTACGGGACAGTTGAACACTGAAGCTTTCTTT. The chain combines TRBV19 with TRBJ1-1, with 7 bases identical to TRBD1. Germline V gene sequence: CDR1 LNHDA, CDR2 SQIVND (reference sequence). The junction had 2 bases not matched to a gene; V was cut back by 4 bases and J by 0 bases. This CDR3 is built from 14 residues.

The chain recombines TRBV28 with TRBJ1-2; 8 bases match TRBD1. The CDR3 is 13 residues long. Germline V gene sequence: CDR1 MDHEN, CDR2 SYDVKM. The ends lost 5 bases at V and 8 bases at J; junction bases unmatched: 7. The CDR3 nucleotides read TGTGCCAGCAGTGTTTCCAGGGGGCAGGGCTACACCTTC. Translated: CASSVSRGQGYTF.

The chain has TRBV9 and TRBJ2-1; 8 nucleotides agree with TRBD2. The CDR3 is 15 amino acids. The germline V gene encodes CDR1 SGDLS and CDR2 YYNGEE. The trim removed 4 bases at V and 1 base at J, leaving 4 bases unmatched. In DNA form, the CDR3 reads TGTGCCAGCAGCCAGACGGGAGGGTCCTACAATGAGCAGTTCTTC. Its protein product is CASSQTGGSYNEQFF. The variable domain in full, completed from reference TRBV9 and TRBJ2-1, reads DSGVTQTPKHLITATGQRVTLRCSPRSGDLSVYWYQQSLDQGLQFLIQYYNGEERAKGNILERFSAQQFPDLHSELNLSSLELGDSALYFCASSQTGGSYNEQFFGPGTRLTVL.

V gene TRBV7-8 combines with J gene TRBJ2-5; 7 bases are shared with TRBD2. Germline CDR1 and CDR2: SGHVS and FQNEAQ. V lost 2 bases and J lost 5; bases outside the gene matches: 11. The CDR3 has 16 residues. The DNA of the CDR3 is TGTGCCAGCAGCTTAATCAGCGGCAGGGAGGGGGAGACCCAGTACTTC. It is translated as CASSLISGREGETQYF. The whole variable domain, remainder taken from reference TRBV7-8 and TRBJ2-5, is GAGVSQSPRYKVAKRGQDVALRCDPISGHVSLFWYQQALGQGPEFLTYFQNEAQLDKSGLPSDRFFAERPEGSVSTLKIQRTQQEDSAVYLCASSLISGREGETQYFGPGTRLLVL.

The CDR3 DNA is TGTGCCAGCAGTTACAGGACAGGGGTTACTGAAGCTTTCTTT. This gives the protein CASSYRTGVTEAFF. The gene calls are TRBV6-5 and TRBJ1-1; 9 bases agree with TRBD1. Germline CDR1 reads MNHEY; CDR2 reads SVGAGI. This CDR3 has 14 residues. Germline trimming cut 2 bases from V and 5 bases from J; bases unmatched to any gene: 3.

The chain combines TRBV12-5 with TRBJ2-1; no clear D gene. Per germline, CDR1 LGHNT and CDR2 FRNRAP. The V end lost 3 bases, the J end lost 3 bases, and 6 bases lay between the germline ends. There are 13 residues in the CDR3. This chain's CDR3 is CASGLSIYNEQFF. CDR3 DNA: TGTGCTAGTGGTTTATCCATCTACAATGAGCAGTTCTTC. Combining the CDR3 with reference TRBV12-5 and TRBJ2-1 gives the whole variable domain DARVTQTPRHKVTEMGQEVTMRCQPILGHNTVFWYRQTMMQGLELLAYFRNRAPLDDSGMPKDRFSAEMPDATLATLKIQPSEPRDSAVYFCASGLSIYNEQFFGPGTRLTVL.

The rearrangement joins TRBV27 to TRBJ1-2, with D uncertain. Trimming removed 6 bases from V and 3 bases from J, with 11 bases in between. CDR1 is MNHEY, CDR2 SMNVEV, per germline (reference sequence). This CDR3 has 13 residues. Written as DNA, the CDR3 is TGTGCCAGCAGGCGGGTTGACCACTATGGCTACACCTTC. As protein: CASRRVDHYGYTF.

The V gene is TRBV19, the J gene TRBJ1-5, with D hard to call. This CDR3 has 15 amino acids. V was shortened by 7 bases and J by 2 bases, with 15 bases between the two germline ends. The germline V gene encodes CDR1 LNHDA and CDR2 SQIVND (reference sequence). The CDR3 loop reads CASNLRVSGNQPQHF. CDR3 coding DNA: TGTGCCAGTAACTTGAGGGTTTCGGGCAATCAGCCCCAGCATTTT.